The 20 T cell receptor beta chains presented below share a single source sample, sequenced in a study of neurological immune-mediated disorders. MiXCR, run by TCRdb on the 5' RACE reads, gives a single entry per CDR3 protein. The repertoire includes approximately 100,000 distinct CDR3 sequences, roughly 4% of them detected once, and 5% to 6.5% sits in the top ten. The sequenced sample consisted of PBMCs. These receptor sequences come from a woman younger than 35 with multiple sclerosis.

The chain is built from TRBV7-6 and TRBJ1-1, with D possibly matching TRBD1 (6 bases). This CDR3 spans 16 amino acids. With 1 base removed from V and 1 base from J, the gap between germline ends came to 13 bases. Germline CDR1 reads SGHVS; CDR2 reads FNYEAQ. CDR3 in DNA: TGTGCCAGCAGCTTAGGGACCCCGACAGGGAACACTGAAGCTTTCTTT. It translates to CASSLGTPTGNTEAFF.

This clonotype was detected ten times or more. V and J are TRBV5-6 and TRBJ1-2; D call uncertain. Trimming took off 0 bases at V and 4 bases at J, with 10 bases between the two ends. The germline V gene has CDR1 SGHDT and CDR2 YYEEEE. This CDR3 contains 14 residues. CDR3 nucleotides: TGTGCCAGCAGCTTGGGGGTCAGGCCCTATGGCTACACCTTC. Translated: CASSLGVRPYGYTF.

V usage is TRBV12-3 or TRBV12-4 and J usage is TRBJ2-5, with 13 nucleotides matching TRBD2. The CDR3 extends over 16 amino acids. V dropped 5 bases and J dropped 4; count of bases not matched to a gene: 7. The CDR3 bases are TGTGCCAGCAGTGGACTAGCGGGGGCCCCGGGAGAGACCCAGTACTTC. Translation: CASSGLAGAPGETQYF.

This clonotype was counted at least ten times. This chain joins TRBV6-5 and TRBJ1-4; 8 bases line up with TRBD1. The CDR3 is 13 amino acids. Germline CDR1 MNHEY, CDR2 SVGAGI. Trimming removed 9 bases from V and 7 bases from J; junction bases left unmatched: 7. In nucleotides, the CDR3 is TGTGCCAGTGTCGGACAGGGAGGTGAAAAACTGTTTTTT. This sequence encodes CASVGQGGEKLFF.

There are many counts of this clonotype. The V call is TRBV5-1, the J call TRBJ2-3; D unresolved. Trimming pared 3 bases from V and 0 bases from J, leaving 8 bases between. CDR3 length equals 14 residues. CDR1 and CDR2 from the germline V gene are SGHRS and YFSETQ. The CDR3 nucleotides read TGCGCCAGCAGCTCTTACACTAGCACAGATACGCAGTATTTT. It is translated as CASSSYTSTDTQYF. The full variable domain, its missing parts supplied by reference TRBV5-1 and TRBJ2-3, is KAGVTQTPRYLIKTRGQQVTLSCSPISGHRSVSWYQQTPGQGLQFLFEYFSETQRNKGNFPGRFSGRQFSNSRSEMNVSTLELGDSALYLCASSSYTSTDTQYFGPGTRLTVL.

Ten or more counts support this clonotype. The chain recombines TRBV6-6 with TRBJ1-1, with no clear D. V lost 5 bases, J lost 5 bases, and 12 bases lay in between. This CDR3 is built from 13 residues. The germline CDR1 and CDR2 sequences are MNHNY and SVGAGI (reference sequence). The DNA for the CDR3 is TGTGCCAGCAGTACCATCGGCGGGACTGAAGCTTTCTTT. Its protein product is CASSTIGGTEAFF.

Comment on this clonotype: A much larger clone lies a single base off, so this may be a read error. The V and J genes are TRBV10-3 and TRBJ1-5; D unresolved. The CDR3 contains 12 residues. V was cut by 11 bases and J by 6 bases, with 14 bases left in between. Germline loops: CDR1 ENHRY, CDR2 SYGVKD. CDR3 loop: CAEGIYAQPQHF. The DNA for the CDR3 is TGTGCCGAAGGAATATACGCTCAGCCCCAGCATTTT.

This clonotype was picked up many times. The chain uses TRBV6-5 and TRBJ2-1, with D tentatively TRBD1 or TRBD2 (5 bases each). This CDR3 spans 15 amino acids. Germline CDR1 reads MNHEY; CDR2 reads SVGAGI. The germline V and J ends were trimmed by 2 bases and 4 bases, with 12 bases remaining between them. The CDR3 is CASSYPRGSYNEQFF. As DNA, the CDR3 is TGTGCCAGCAGTTACCCGAGGGGTTCATACAATGAGCAGTTCTTC.

This clonotype was recorded many times. The rearrangement links TRBV5-1 to TRBJ2-7; D not certain. The germline V and J ends were trimmed by 1 base and 2 bases, with 16 bases remaining between them. The CDR3 covers 16 residues. Germline V gene sequence: CDR1 SGHRS, CDR2 YFSETQ. CDR3 DNA: TGCGCCAGCAGCTTGTGGCAGGTTTCTCTAACCTACGAGCAGTACTTC. Amino acids: CASSLWQVSLTYEQYF.

This clonotype was observed at least ten times. The gene calls are TRBV5-1 and TRBJ2-3; D possibly corresponds to TRBD2 (5 bases). Trimming left V 4 bases short and J 5 bases short, with 23 bases between. Per germline, CDR1 SGHRS and CDR2 YFSETQ. There are 17 residues in the CDR3. The CDR3 DNA follows: TGCGCCAGCAGCCAACTAAAAACCGGGGATGGGCGAGATACGCAGTATTTT. It codes for CASSQLKTGDGRDTQYF.

This clonotype was detected ten times or more. The chain uses TRBV4-3 and TRBJ1-1; unclear D gene. Germline values: CDR1 LGHNA, CDR2 YSLEER. Trimming pared 0 bases from V and 11 bases from J, leaving 13 bases between. This CDR3 contains 13 residues. CDR3 amino acids: CASSQDHLRQAFF. For the CDR3, the DNA is TGCGCCAGCAGCCAAGATCATCTCCGTCAGGCTTTCTTT.

Many counts were recorded for this clonotype. The chain recombines TRBV5-1 with TRBJ1-2; tentatively, D is TRBD1 (6 bases). CDR1 and CDR2 (germline): SGHRS, YFSETQ. The CDR3 is made up of 14 amino acids. With 3 bases removed from V and 3 bases from J, the gap between germline ends came to 12 bases. CDR3 residues: CASSWGGHDYGYTF. The CDR3 DNA follows: TGCGCCAGCAGCTGGGGGGGACACGACTATGGCTACACCTTC.

The table lists this clonotype with many counts. The genes are TRBV5-1 and TRBJ2-5; TRBD1 agrees at 7 bases. Per germline, CDR1 SGHRS and CDR2 YFSETQ. The junction had 6 bases not matched to a gene; V was cut back by 4 bases and J by 3 bases. The CDR3 covers 14 residues. DNA for the CDR3: TGCGCCAGCAGCCAGACAGGGTTGGAAGAGACCCAGTACTTC. Protein sequence: CASSQTGLEETQYF.

This clonotype was counted ten times or more. The CDR3 protein is CASRGQMGAGYGYTF. The CDR3 nucleotides are TGTGCCAGCCGTGGACAGATGGGGGCTGGCTATGGCTACACCTTC. V usage is TRBV6-5 and J usage is TRBJ1-2; maybe TRBD1 (6 bases). This CDR3 is built from 15 residues. The germline V and J ends were trimmed by 8 bases and 4 bases, with 20 bases remaining between them. CDR1 is MNHEY, CDR2 SVGAGI, per germline.

This clonotype appeared many times. The chain joins TRBV6-2 or TRBV6-3 to TRBJ2-1, with 7 nucleotides matching TRBD1. Per the germline V gene, CDR1 is MNHEY and CDR2 is SVGEGT. With 5 bases clipped from V and 6 bases from J, the junction kept 10 bases outside the gene matches. The CDR3 contains 15 residues. The CDR3 sequence is CASSPGQEGGNEQFF. As DNA, the CDR3 is TGTGCCAGCAGTCCAGGACAGGAAGGTGGCAATGAGCAGTTCTTC.

This clonotype was seen at least ten times. The V gene is TRBV5-5, the J gene TRBJ1-1, with D possibly matching TRBD1 (5 bases). CDR1 is SGHKS and CDR2 is YYEKEE in the germline V gene (reference sequence). Trimming took off 0 bases at V and 10 bases at J, with 10 bases between the two ends. The CDR3 consists of 12 residues. CDR3 nucleotides: TGTGCCAGCAGCTTGGCTCAGGGAGTAGCTTTCTTT. Its protein is CASSLAQGVAFF.

The table lists this clonotype with many counts. The CDR3 is CASSQDRDGNQPQHF. The CDR3 DNA reads TGTGCCAGCAGCCAGGACAGGGATGGGAATCAGCCCCAGCATTTT. V and J are TRBV4-2 and TRBJ1-5, with TRBD1 matching over 8 bases. Germline V lookup: CDR1 LGHNA, CDR2 YNFKEQ. CDR3 length: 15 amino acids. J lost 4 bases, V lost 3 bases, and 5 bases had no gene match.

This clonotype has at least ten counts. This chain uses TRBV20-1 with TRBJ2-2; weak D call: TRBD2 (5 bases). In germline, CDR1 is DFQATT, CDR2 SNEGSKA (reference sequence). With 5 bases removed from V and 5 bases from J, the gap between germline ends came to 12 bases. CDR3 size: 13 residues. DNA for the CDR3: TGCAGTGCTGGCCTAGCTGGGACCGGGGAGCTGTTTTTT. Amino acid sequence: CSAGLAGTGELFF.

This clonotype has ten or more counts. The CDR3 here is CASSQTENSPLHF. CDR3 nucleotides: TGTGCCAGCTCACAAACAGAGAATTCACCCCTCCACTTT. The chain employs TRBV18 and TRBJ1-6; no clear D gene. With 4 bases removed from V and 7 bases from J, the gap between germline ends came to 8 bases. The CDR3 covers 13 residues. Germline values: CDR1 KGHSH, CDR2 LQKENI.

At least ten counts were recorded for this clonotype. V usage is TRBV12-3 or TRBV12-4 and J usage is TRBJ2-7, with D possibly being TRBD1 or TRBD2 (6 bases each). V dropped 6 bases and J dropped 4 bases, with 13 bases sitting between them. This CDR3 spans 13 amino acids. CDR3 DNA sequence: TGTGCCAGCAGCCCTGGGGGGCCTTACGAGCAGTACTTC. Amino acid sequence: CASSPGGPYEQYF.